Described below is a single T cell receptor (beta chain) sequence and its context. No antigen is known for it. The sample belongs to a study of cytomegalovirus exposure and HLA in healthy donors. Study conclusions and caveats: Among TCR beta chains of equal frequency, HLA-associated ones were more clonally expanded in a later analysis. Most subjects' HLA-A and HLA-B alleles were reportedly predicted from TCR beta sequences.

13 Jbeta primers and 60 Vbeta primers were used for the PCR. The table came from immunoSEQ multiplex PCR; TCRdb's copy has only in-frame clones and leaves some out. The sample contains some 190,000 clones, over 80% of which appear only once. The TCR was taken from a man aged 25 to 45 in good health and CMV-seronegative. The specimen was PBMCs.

The CDR3 here is CASSRELAAGHNEQFF. DNA of the CDR3: TGCGCCAGCAGCCGGGAACTAGCCGCTGGCCACAATGAGCAGTTCTTC. The gene calls are TRBV4-3 and TRBJ2-1; maybe TRBD2 (6 bases). V lost 4 bases and J lost 5, with 18 bases in between. The length of the CDR3 is 16 residues. The germline V gene encodes CDR1 LGHNA and CDR2 YSLEER.